This T cell receptor (beta chain) was captured in a study of OX40 agonist ivuxolimab in advanced cancers. Generated by immunoSEQ multiplex PCR, the TCRdb table keeps only in-frame clones and is missing some. Counted here are around 74,000 clones, approximately 90% occurring once; the ten biggest clones make up approximately 11%. Study-wide points: Blood T cells, both CD4+ and CD8+, expanded clonally by week 6 at 0.1 to 3.0 mg/kg.

Regarding this clone: Antigen: not known.

Blood got drawn at baseline, again on cycle 4 day 1, and then on cycle 7 day 1. The CDR3 is made up of 15 amino acids. Looked up from germline, CDR1 is MGHDK and CDR2 is SYGVNS. Trimming cost V 3 bases and J 7 bases, with 15 bases left between them. The sequence derives from an adult with an advanced solid tumor such as melanoma, head and neck, liver or kidney cancer. V is TRBV25-1 and J is TRBJ1-4; D is perhaps TRBD1 (5 bases). This material consisted of CD4+ or CD8+ T cells sorted from blood, taken in a trial of the OX40 agonist ivuxolimab. The CDR3 bases are TGTGCCAGCAGTGATGTAGGGGCTGGTGGTGAAAAACTGTTTTTT. Translating it yields CASSDVGAGGEKLFF.